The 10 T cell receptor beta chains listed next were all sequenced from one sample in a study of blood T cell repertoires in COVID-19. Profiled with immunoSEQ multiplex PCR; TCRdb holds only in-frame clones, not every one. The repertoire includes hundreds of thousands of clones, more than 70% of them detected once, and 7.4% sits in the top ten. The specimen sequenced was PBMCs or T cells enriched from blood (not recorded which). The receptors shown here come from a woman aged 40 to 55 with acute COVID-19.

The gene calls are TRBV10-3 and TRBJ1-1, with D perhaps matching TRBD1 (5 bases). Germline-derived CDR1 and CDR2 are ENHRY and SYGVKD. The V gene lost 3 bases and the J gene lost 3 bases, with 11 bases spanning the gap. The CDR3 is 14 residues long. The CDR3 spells CAISDYRSDTEAFF. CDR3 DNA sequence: TGTGCCATCAGTGACTACAGGTCGGACACTGAAGCTTTCTTT.

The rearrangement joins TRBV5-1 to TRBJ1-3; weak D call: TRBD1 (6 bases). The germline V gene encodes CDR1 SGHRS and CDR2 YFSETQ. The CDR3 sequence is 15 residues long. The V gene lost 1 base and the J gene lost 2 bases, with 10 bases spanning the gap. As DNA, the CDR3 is TGCGCCAGCAGCTTGAACCCAGGGGCTGGAAACACCATATATTTT. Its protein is CASSLNPGAGNTIYF.

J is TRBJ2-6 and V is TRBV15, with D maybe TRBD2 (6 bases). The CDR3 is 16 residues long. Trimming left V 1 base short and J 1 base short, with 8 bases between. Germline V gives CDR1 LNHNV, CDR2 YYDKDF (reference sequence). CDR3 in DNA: TGTGCCACCAGCAGAGGGAGGGCTTCTGGGGCCAACGTCCTGACTTTC. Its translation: CATSRGRASGANVLTF.

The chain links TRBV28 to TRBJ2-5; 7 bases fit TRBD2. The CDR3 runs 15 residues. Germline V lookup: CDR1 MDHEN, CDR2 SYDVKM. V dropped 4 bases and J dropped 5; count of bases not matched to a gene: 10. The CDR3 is CASSWGGAGKETQYF. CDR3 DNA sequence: TGTGCCAGCAGTTGGGGAGGGGCGGGCAAGGAGACCCAGTACTTC.

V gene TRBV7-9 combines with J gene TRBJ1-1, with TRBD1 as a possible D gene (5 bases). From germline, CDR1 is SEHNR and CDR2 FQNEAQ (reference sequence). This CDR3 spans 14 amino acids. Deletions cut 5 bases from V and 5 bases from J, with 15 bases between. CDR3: CASSVRGGGTEAFF. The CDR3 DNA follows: TGTGCCAGCAGCGTAAGGGGAGGTGGGACTGAAGCTTTCTTT.

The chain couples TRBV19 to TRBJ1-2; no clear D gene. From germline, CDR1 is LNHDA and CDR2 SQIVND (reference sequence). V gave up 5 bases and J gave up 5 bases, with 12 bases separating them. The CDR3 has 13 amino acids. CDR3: CASSVSPGYGYTF. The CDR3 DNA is TGTGCCAGTAGTGTCTCCCCGGGATATGGCTACACCTTC.

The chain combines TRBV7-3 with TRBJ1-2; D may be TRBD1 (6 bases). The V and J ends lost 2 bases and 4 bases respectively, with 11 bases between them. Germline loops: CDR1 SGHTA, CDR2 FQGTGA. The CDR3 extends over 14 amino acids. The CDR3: CASSLETGPYGYTF. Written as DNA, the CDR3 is TGTGCCAGCAGCTTAGAGACAGGTCCCTATGGCTACACCTTC.

The CDR3 DNA reads as TGTGCCAGCAGTCCCCCGGTACAGGGGAGGAGCTACACCTTC. As protein: CASSPPVQGRSYTF. This rearrangement joins TRBV28 to TRBJ1-2; 7 nucleotides agree with TRBD1. The CDR3 sequence is 14 residues long. Germline V lookup: CDR1 MDHEN, CDR2 SYDVKM. V shed 5 bases, J shed 9 bases, and the junction held 12 bases outside the gene matches.

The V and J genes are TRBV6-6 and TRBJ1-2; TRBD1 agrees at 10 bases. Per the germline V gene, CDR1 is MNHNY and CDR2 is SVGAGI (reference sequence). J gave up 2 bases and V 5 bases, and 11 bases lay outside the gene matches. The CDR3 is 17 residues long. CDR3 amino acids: CASSRDRDRGGNYGYTF. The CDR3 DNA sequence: TGTGCCAGCAGTCGCGACCGGGACAGGGGAGGGAACTATGGCTACACCTTC.

CDR3 nucleotide sequence: TGTGCCAGCAGCCCAGGGACTGACGCGAACACCGGGGAGCTGTTTTTT. Encoded protein: CASSPGTDANTGELFF. The rearrangement links TRBV7-9 to TRBJ2-2, with D possibly being TRBD2 (6 bases). V was shortened by 5 bases and J by 0 bases, with 13 bases between the two germline ends. Per the germline V gene, CDR1 is SEHNR and CDR2 is FQNEAQ (reference sequence). The CDR3 loop spans 16 amino acids.